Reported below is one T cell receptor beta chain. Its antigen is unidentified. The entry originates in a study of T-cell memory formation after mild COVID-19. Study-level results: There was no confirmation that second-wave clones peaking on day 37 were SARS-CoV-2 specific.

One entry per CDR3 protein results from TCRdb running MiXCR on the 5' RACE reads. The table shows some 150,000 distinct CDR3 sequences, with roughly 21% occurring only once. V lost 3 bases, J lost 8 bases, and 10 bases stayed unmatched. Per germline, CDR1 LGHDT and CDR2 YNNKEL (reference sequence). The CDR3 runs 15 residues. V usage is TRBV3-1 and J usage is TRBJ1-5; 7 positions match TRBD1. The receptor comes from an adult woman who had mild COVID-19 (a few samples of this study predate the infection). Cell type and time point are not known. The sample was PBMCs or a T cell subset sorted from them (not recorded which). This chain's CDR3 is CASSQTTGAFEPQHF. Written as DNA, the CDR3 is TGTGCCAGCAGCCAGACCACAGGGGCCTTTGAGCCCCAGCATTTT.